This T cell receptor (beta chain) was retrieved from a study of blood T cell repertoires in COVID-19 (dated by TCRdb to about 2020). Background on the whole study: The collaborator samples originated in the United States, Italy and Spain and spanned the acute and convalescent phases of COVID-19. The prospective study material was composed of cDNA or gDNA derived from T cells, B-cell-depleted T cells, or PBMCs. Deeply sampled blood TCRbeta repertoires from subjects exposed to, actively infected with, or recovered from COVID-19 were included in the dataset. The repertoires were released in a freely available public database meant as a resource for research on the immune response to SARS-CoV-2. The samples were drawn from the first 160 participants of the ongoing ImmuneRACE study and from 1,200 or so subjects provided by 6 global collaborators. A de-identified subject ID, COVID-19 status, age in years and sex were almost always included in the sample metadata. Where available, HLA class I and class II types were obtained from metadata supplied by the sample provider rather than from assay-based typing.

Collaborating institutions collected whole blood in K2EDTA tubes following their own protocols. For TCRbeta analysis, collaborators shipped samples as frozen whole blood, isolated PBMCs, or DNA extracted from either of those sample types. The immunoSEQ Assay, a bias-controlled multiplex PCR, was used to amplify TCRbeta CDR3 regions from genomic DNA. From the authors' description of their analysis: Nucleated cell counts per sample were estimated from amplification of reference gene primers within the assay. Sequence reads were collapsed and filtered to measure the absolute abundance of every unique TCRbeta CDR3 rearrangement. For each sample, productive Simpson clonality was calculated as the square root of Simpson's diversity index over productive rearrangements. TCRdb retrieved this table from immuneACCESS and kept in-frame rearrangements only. Not all clones are present; in checked studies, unresolved V genes account for under half, and no reason is known for the remainder. That table furnishes V, J and clone size, whereas the DNA furnished D and trimming. Here the sample has about 170,000 clones; roughly 84% occur a single time. Roughly a tenth of the sample lies in the top ten.

About this clone itself: Its target antigen remains unknown. No qualities accompany the bases; no much larger clone lies one base away.

The CDR3 spans 14 residues, from the cysteine through the phenylalanine. Just the 42-base CDR3 DNA is kept, in frame starting at base 1. V lost 5 bases and J lost 5 bases; the stretch between them is 10 bases long. Sequences SGHVS (CDR1) and FQNEAQ (CDR2) are obtained from the germline V gene. The full study reports these points: How much clinical and demographic metadata was included differed by source and by participant, and the metadata was provided uncurated.

Sequences were obtained from peripheral blood. Rearrangement joined TRBV7-8 to TRBJ1-6; the D segment cannot be called with confidence. The receptor was isolated from a man between 65 and 85 years old with active or convalescent COVID-19. DNA sequence: TGTGCCAGCAGCCCACAGTGGAATAATTCACCCCTCCACTTT. This sequence encodes CASSPQWNNSPLHF.